Listed here is a single TCR beta chain. What this receptor recognizes is not known. Base qualities are missing; no much larger clone stands one base away. The sample originates from a study of T cell responses to AZD1222 COVID-19 vaccine (dated by TCRdb to the early 2020s). As for the study more broadly: A total of 230 to 250 trial participants underwent TCR sequencing, of whom 200 to 220 received two doses of AZD1222 and some 26 received two doses of the MenACWY control vaccine. Enrollment into the trials was organized by age into subgroups of 18-55, 56-69 and 70-plus years, and those subgroups contained roughly 150, 30 and 60 TCR-sequenced participants, respectively.

The CDR3 regions of human TCRbeta chains were analyzed by immunosequencing. In the original analysis: Repertoire TCRs were matched against a reference library of SARS-CoV-2-specific TCRs generated with the MIRA antigen-specificity platform. Breadth was defined as the fraction of unique TCRs that were SARS-CoV-2-associated. Depth was defined as the fraction of total T cells that were SARS-CoV-2-associated. Each spike-specific TCR was assigned to its reactive spike region and to a CD4 or CD8 class using the MIRA data. Log10-transformed breadth and depth values were compared by one-way ANOVA with Sidak's multiple comparisons tests. This immuneACCESS table, as held by TCRdb, lists in-frame sequences with V and J called but not all clones. Of the missing ones, under half trace to an unresolved V gene in checked studies; the others have no known cause. V and J calls and clone size come straight from that table; D and trimming were deduced from the DNA. This sample gives roughly 77,000 clones in total; 70% to 90% of them show up just once. 4% to 5.5% of the sample comes from the top ten.

General conclusions and limits of the study: In the small 56-69-year group, the increase in depth fell short of significance, most likely because of low power. Reportedly, close to half of the unique spike-specific TCRs recognized epitopes lying outside the regions that are mutated in the B.1.351 and B.1.1.7 variants. After two AZD1222 doses, spike-specific TCR breadth and depth were significantly higher than at day 0 and than in MenACWY recipients. No day 14 peak-response samples were available, so repertoires were characterized only after the peak T cell response. Conclusions about previously exposed vaccinees are limited, since just a handful of AZD1222 recipients were seropositive for SARS-CoV-2 at baseline. CD4 TCRs associated with the vaccine covered the entire spike protein, and the dominant responses were in regions 160-218 and 743-854. Participants were mostly white British and included more females than males, and it was suggested by the authors that clonal diversity may have been underestimated.

What the time point label conveys for this sample: baseline before first vaccination. The treatment or condition label corresponds to: meningococcal conjugate vaccine given as trial control. Vaccinee samples came from UK trials COV001 and COV002, including a single-blind randomized controlled phase 2/3 trial of AZD1222 (ChAdOx1 nCoV-19) in healthy adults. Trial participant PBMC samples were collected at day 0 and day 28 after the second dose for TCRbeta chain sequencing. V and J lose 5 bases and 4 bases, and a span of 14 bases separates them. The germline V gene specifies SGHAT as CDR1 and FQNNGV as CDR2. Measured from the cysteine to the phenylalanine, the CDR3 is 14 residues long. Just CDR3 DNA is preserved here, 42 bases in frame from base 1.

The TCR was taken from an adult in good health. This chain is built from TRBV11-2 and TRBJ1-2, with no D gene named confidently. The sample consisted of peripheral blood, taken on day 0 of MenACWY control vaccination. The sequence in DNA is TGTGCCAGCAGCGAACCCCGGGTGCTCTATGGCTACACCTTC. This translates into CASSEPRVLYGYTF.